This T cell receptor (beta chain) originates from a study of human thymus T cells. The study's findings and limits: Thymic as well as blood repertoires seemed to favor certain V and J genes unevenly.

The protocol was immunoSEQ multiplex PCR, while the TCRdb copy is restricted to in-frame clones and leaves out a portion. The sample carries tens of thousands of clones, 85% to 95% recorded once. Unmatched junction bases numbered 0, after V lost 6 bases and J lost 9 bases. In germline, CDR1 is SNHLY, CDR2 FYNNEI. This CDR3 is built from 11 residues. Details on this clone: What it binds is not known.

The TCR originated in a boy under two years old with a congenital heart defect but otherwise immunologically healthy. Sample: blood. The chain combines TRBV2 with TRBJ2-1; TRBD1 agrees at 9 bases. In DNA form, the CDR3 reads TGTGCCAGCAGGACAGGGGGTGAGCAGTTCTTC. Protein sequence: CASRTGGEQFF. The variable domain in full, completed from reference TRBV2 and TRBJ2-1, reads EPEVTQTPSHQVTQMGQEVILRCVPISNHLYFYWYRQILGQKVEFLVSFYNNEISEKSEIFDDQFSVERPDGSNFTLKIRSTKLEDSAMYFCASRTGGEQFFGPGTRLTVL.